Following are 22 T cell receptor beta chains from one sample sequenced in a study of long-term antiretroviral therapy in people with HIV. Runs used v3.0 of the immunoSEQ assay and were done at survey level. Produced via immunoSEQ multiplex PCR; TCRdb's table is partial and in-frame only. The sample holds just under 20,000 clones, about 91% seen once. Sequenced material: unsorted PBMCs, taken 2.1 years after starting antiretroviral therapy. These TCRs come from a man aged 18 to 35 with HIV.

The chain joins TRBV29-1 to TRBJ2-7; D may be TRBD1 (6 bases). V lost 0 bases to trimming and J lost 5 bases, with 14 bases between them. In germline, CDR1 is SQVTM, CDR2 ANQGSEA. CDR3 length: 14 residues. CDR3 loop: CSVEEAGAFHEQYF. The CDR3 DNA is TGCAGCGTTGAAGAGGCAGGGGCTTTCCACGAGCAGTACTTC.

The chain recombines TRBV4-2 with TRBJ1-1; the D gene is possibly TRBD1 (5 bases). Germline CDR1 and CDR2: LGHNA and YNFKEQ. Between the trimmed V and J ends, which lost 2 bases and 7 bases, there was a span of 11 bases. The CDR3 spans 13 residues. DNA for the CDR3: TGTGCCAGCAGCCAACGGACACCCGATGAAGCTTTCTTT. Its protein product is CASSQRTPDEAFF.

The CDR3 DNA sequence: TGTGCCAGCAGCCGAGTGACACCTGGAAACACCATATATTTT. Its protein is CASSRVTPGNTIYF. J is TRBJ1-3 and V is TRBV7-9; D is unresolved. Germline CDR1 SEHNR, CDR2 FQNEAQ (reference sequence). The CDR3 is 14 amino acids. V lost 5 bases and J lost 2, with 10 bases in between.

V gene TRBV2 combines with J gene TRBJ1-6, with 7 bases that match TRBD1. The CDR3 consists of 14 residues. Germline trimming cut 7 bases from V and 7 bases from J; bases unmatched to any gene: 7. Looked up from germline, CDR1 is SNHLY and CDR2 is FYNNEI. Written as DNA, the CDR3 is TGTGCCAGCAATGCACAGGGGTGGAATTCACCCCTCCACTTT. Residues: CASNAQGWNSPLHF.

The chain has TRBV7-9 and TRBJ2-7; 7 nucleotides align to TRBD2. Germline CDR1 reads SEHNR; CDR2 reads FQNEAQ (reference sequence). This CDR3 has 14 residues. V shed 3 bases and J 0 bases; nucleotides not matched to a gene: 2. In DNA form, the CDR3 reads TGTGCCAGCAGCTTCGGCGGGAGCTCCTACGAGCAGTACTTC. Residues: CASSFGGSSYEQYF.

V and J are TRBV15 and TRBJ2-7; 8 bases are a match to TRBD1. Per germline, CDR1 LNHNV and CDR2 YYDKDF (reference sequence). The CDR3 loop spans 16 amino acids. The ends lost 5 bases at V and 3 bases at J; junction bases unmatched: 12. Written as DNA, the CDR3 is TGTGCCACCAGCCGCCCGCGGGACAGGAGAAGCTACGAGCAGTACTTC. This gives the protein CATSRPRDRRSYEQYF.

The rearrangement uses TRBV7-9 and TRBJ1-2; D gene uncertain. The V and J ends lost 5 bases and 0 bases respectively, with 7 bases between them. CDR1 SEHNR and CDR2 FQNEAQ come from the germline V gene (reference sequence). The CDR3 extends over 13 amino acids. The CDR3 DNA reads TGTGCCAGCAGCCCGGCGGCTAACTATGGCTACACCTTC. It specifies CASSPAANYGYTF.

In nucleotides, the CDR3 is TGTGCCAGCAGCCAAGAGAGACACTCCTACGAGCAGTACTTC. It codes for CASSQERHSYEQYF. V gene TRBV14 combines with J gene TRBJ2-7; D unclear. CDR1 and CDR2 from the germline V gene are SGHDN and FVKESK. V shed 0 bases and J shed 0 bases, with 6 bases lying between them. The CDR3 has 14 residues. Drawing the rest from reference TRBV14 and TRBJ2-7, the complete variable domain is EAGVTQFPSHSVIEKGQTVTLRCDPISGHDNLYWYRRVMGKEIKFLLHFVKESKQDESGMPNNRFLAERTGGTYSTLKVQPAELEDSGVYFCASSQERHSYEQYFGPGTRLTVT.

The rearrangement joins TRBV5-1 to TRBJ2-7; unclear D gene. The CDR3 contains 13 residues. From germline, CDR1 is SGHRS and CDR2 YFSETQ. Trimming removed 3 bases from V and 0 bases from J, with 7 bases in between. The CDR3 bases are TGCGCCAGCAGCTCCGTGAGCTCCTACGAGCAGTACTTC. It specifies CASSSVSSYEQYF.

This chain uses TRBV9 with TRBJ1-2, with 9 bases matching TRBD1. CDR3 length: 12 amino acids. V was pared by 6 bases and J by 7 bases, with 4 bases of the junction left unmatched. In germline, CDR1 is SGDLS, CDR2 YYNGEE. CDR3 in DNA: TGTGCCAGCACGGGACAGGGTTTTGGCTACACCTTC. Its protein is CASTGQGFGYTF.

The V gene is TRBV11-2, the J gene TRBJ1-3; possibly TRBD1 for D (5 bases). The CDR3 length is 18 residues. The germline V and J ends were trimmed by 2 bases and 0 bases, with 17 bases remaining between them. CDR1 is SGHAT and CDR2 is FQNNGV in the germline V gene. CDR3 region: CASSLPPTRGYSGNTIYF. The CDR3 DNA reads as TGTGCCAGCAGCTTACCCCCCACTCGGGGCTACTCTGGAAACACCATATATTTT.

V and J are TRBV27 and TRBJ2-7; D remains unclear. The CDR3 is 13 residues long. Germline V gives CDR1 MNHEY, CDR2 SMNVEV (reference sequence). V shed 8 bases and J shed 6 bases, with 17 bases lying between them. CDR3 nucleotide sequence: TGTGCCAGCTCAGTTTTTGGGAAAATCGAGCAGTACTTC. Translation: CASSVFGKIEQYF.

V and J are TRBV9 and TRBJ2-7, with 10 bases identical to TRBD1. This CDR3 is built from 13 residues. The V segment lost 4 bases and the J segment 7 bases; nucleotides outside the gene matches: 5. From germline, CDR1 is SGDLS and CDR2 YYNGEE. CDR3 sequence reads: CASSPRTGGEQYF. The CDR3 region has the DNA TGTGCCAGCAGCCCCAGGACAGGGGGAGAGCAGTACTTC.

J is TRBJ1-1 and V is TRBV5-1; D unresolved. Germline V CDR1 and CDR2: SGHRS, YFSETQ. The length of the CDR3 is 13 residues. V shed 3 bases and J shed 5 bases, with 11 bases lying between them. CDR3 region: CASSSAGGTEAFF. Here the CDR3 DNA reads TGCGCCAGCAGCTCAGCGGGAGGGACTGAAGCTTTCTTT.

This chain connects TRBV27 to TRBJ2-7, with 11 bases aligning to TRBD2. The CDR3 is made up of 14 amino acids. J was trimmed by 7 bases and V by 6 bases; bases with no gene match: 8. The germline gives CDR1 MNHEY, CDR2 SMNVEV (reference sequence). The CDR3 region has the DNA TGTGCCAGCAGCCCACTAGCGGGGGCCGGGGAGCAGTACTTC. Protein product: CASSPLAGAGEQYF.

The chain has TRBV2 and TRBJ1-5, with D possibly being TRBD1 (6 bases). Deletions cut 1 base from V and 7 bases from J, with 14 bases between. Germline lookup yields CDR1 SNHLY and CDR2 FYNNEI. CDR3 length: 15 amino acids. The CDR3 spells CASSEGGGLGQPQHF. For the CDR3, the DNA is TGTGCCAGCAGTGAAGGGGGGGGCCTGGGACAGCCCCAGCATTTT.

This chain uses TRBV5-5 with TRBJ2-7; no clear D. The CDR3 totals 14 residues. Trimming shortened V by 0 bases and J by 2 bases, and 9 bases separated the two germline ends. Looked up from germline, CDR1 is SGHKS and CDR2 is YYEKEE (reference sequence). The CDR3 region has the DNA TGTGCCAGCAGCTTGGGACACCAGGCCTACGAGCAGTACTTC. Amino acid sequence: CASSLGHQAYEQYF. The complete variable domain, with remaining parts taken from reference TRBV5-5 and TRBJ2-7, reads DAGVTQSPTHLIKTRGQQVTLRCSPISGHKSVSWYQQVLGQGPQFIFQYYEKEERGRGNFPDRFSARQFPNYSSELNVNALLLGDSALYLCASSLGHQAYEQYFGPGTRLTVT.

V usage is TRBV7-9 and J usage is TRBJ1-3; D is uncertain. This CDR3 has 14 residues. The germline V and J ends were trimmed by 5 bases and 4 bases, with 12 bases remaining between them. The germline V gene encodes CDR1 SEHNR and CDR2 FQNEAQ (reference sequence). Here the CDR3 reads CASSPGVNGNTIYF. In DNA form, the CDR3 reads TGTGCCAGCAGCCCCGGGGTTAACGGAAACACCATATATTTT. Combining the CDR3 with reference TRBV7-9 and TRBJ1-3 gives the whole variable domain DTGVSQNPRHKITKRGQNVTFRCDPISEHNRLYWYRQTLGQGPEFLTYFQNEAQLEKSRLLSDRFSAERPKGSFSTLEIQRTEQGDSAMYLCASSPGVNGNTIYFGEGSWLTVV.

The table lists this clone with a few counts. Other DNA sequences in the same sample also yield this CDR3. The rearrangement joins TRBV6-1 to TRBJ2-7; D gene uncertain. The V end was cut by 3 bases, the J end by 1 base, with 7 bases between. CDR3 length equals 13 residues. Germline V gene sequence: CDR1 MNHNS, CDR2 SASEGT. CDR3 nucleotide sequence: TGTGCCAGCAGTGAGGGGTTATCCTACGAGCAGTACTTC. Amino acid sequence: CASSEGLSYEQYF.

This chain joins TRBV13 and TRBJ2-7; 11 nucleotides match TRBD2. V lost 0 bases, J lost 6 bases, and 1 base stayed unmatched. The CDR3 spans 14 residues. Looked up from germline, CDR1 is PRHDT and CDR2 is FYEKMQ (reference sequence). In DNA form, the CDR3 reads TGTGCCAGCAGCTTAGGCCTAGCGGGAGGCGAGCAGTACTTC. Protein sequence: CASSLGLAGGEQYF.

CDR3 coding DNA: TGTGCCAGCAGCTTAACAGGGACTAGCGGGACCACCGGGGAGCTGTTTTTT. It encodes CASSLTGTSGTTGELFF. The chain joins TRBV7-3 to TRBJ2-2, with TRBD2 matching 13 bases. The CDR3 length is 17 residues. Germline V gives CDR1 SGHTA, CDR2 FQGTGA. The V gene end was trimmed by 0 bases and the J gene end by 4 bases; junction bases not matched to a gene: 2.

The CDR3 DNA reads as TGTGCCAGCTCACCACCGATTGGGCCAGGGGCCGACTACGAGCAGTACTTC. Protein: CASSPPIGPGADYEQYF. This chain connects TRBV18 to TRBJ2-7, with a weak D call TRBD1 (6 bases). Germline CDR1 KGHSH, CDR2 LQKENI. The V and J ends lost 0 bases and 3 bases respectively, with 18 bases between them. This CDR3 contains 17 residues.